A single sample gave rise to the 10 T cell receptor beta chains below, sequenced in a study of blood T cells in healthy people across ages. A second PCR of about 6 to 11 cycles used a sample-barcoded 5' primer and a J-beta primer mix. TCRdb used MiXCR to reprocess the 5' RACE reads, holding one entry per CDR3 protein. Altogether some 940,000 distinct CDR3 sequences are present, 25% to 35% being singletons, with the ten largest covering roughly 10%. These same records also appear under a second study, on T cells of mothers and their children.

Specimen: blood. The receptors stem from a middle-aged woman in good health.

This clonotype was seen a handful of times. J is TRBJ2-7 and V is TRBV28; 7 positions match TRBD2. J gave up 2 bases and V 6 bases, and 10 bases lay outside the gene matches. Germline V gives CDR1 MDHEN, CDR2 SYDVKM. This CDR3 has 15 residues. This CDR3 is CASSRPGRETYEQYF. The CDR3 DNA follows: TGTGCCAGCAGCCGCCCCGGGCGGGAGACCTACGAGCAGTACTTC.

This clonotype was observed a few times. V is TRBV7-9 and J is TRBJ2-1, with D perhaps TRBD1 (5 bases). Germline assignment: CDR1 SEHNR and CDR2 FQNEAQ (reference sequence). Trimming left V 5 bases short and J 0 bases short, with 14 bases between. This CDR3 is 16 amino acids long. The chain's CDR3 is CASSTSGYSSYNEQFF. Here the CDR3 DNA reads TGTGCCAGCAGCACCTCAGGGTACAGCTCCTACAATGAGCAGTTCTTC.

This clonotype was seen more than once but under ten times. The rearrangement links TRBV18 to TRBJ2-1; 9 positions match TRBD2. The CDR3 runs to 15 residues. Germline lookup yields CDR1 KGHSH and CDR2 LQKENI. V trimming: 0 bases; J trimming: 5 bases; junction bases outside the gene matches: 2. CDR3 sequence reads: CASSPPASGDNEQFF. Here the CDR3 DNA reads TGTGCCAGCTCACCACCCGCTAGCGGGGACAATGAGCAGTTCTTC.

The V gene is TRBV27, the J gene TRBJ1-2; a possible D gene is TRBD1 (5 bases). Germline CDR1 MNHEY, CDR2 SMNVEV (reference sequence). The CDR3 covers 16 residues. Deletions cut 8 bases from V and 0 bases from J, with 19 bases between. The CDR3 here is CASRNPGAVTNYGYTF. CDR3 coding DNA: TGTGCCAGCCGGAATCCTGGGGCGGTAACTAACTATGGCTACACCTTC.

The gene calls are TRBV6-2 or TRBV6-3 and TRBJ1-6; 10 bases are a match to TRBD1. The CDR3 sequence is 16 residues long. The ends lost 6 bases at V and 7 bases at J; junction bases unmatched: 9. Germline assignment: CDR1 MNHEY and CDR2 SVGEGT. The CDR3, as DNA: TGTGCCAGCAGCTTCCCACCGGGACAGGGGAATTCACCCCTCCACTTT. Amino acid sequence: CASSFPPGQGNSPLHF.

Concerning this clonotype itself: Being one base from a much bigger clone, this may be a read error. V is TRBV20-1 and J is TRBJ2-5; D perhaps matches TRBD1 (6 bases). This CDR3 is 15 amino acids long. The germline CDR1 and CDR2 sequences are DFQATT and SNEGSKA (reference sequence). Written as DNA, the CDR3 is TGCAGTGTTAGAGATGGGGGCGAGGCCCAAGAGACCCAGTACTTC. Translation gives CSVRDGGEAQETQYF.

This clonotype was found a few times. The chain joins TRBV30 to TRBJ1-2; the match to TRBD1 covers 7 bases. Germline-derived CDR1 and CDR2 are GTSNPN and SVGIG (reference sequence). This CDR3 spans 14 amino acids. The V segment lost 6 bases and the J segment 2 bases; nucleotides outside the gene matches: 9. The CDR3 bases are TGTGCCTGTACTTCGGGACAGCTAAACTATGGCTACACCTTC. Amino acids: CACTSGQLNYGYTF. The full variable domain, its missing parts supplied by reference TRBV30 and TRBJ1-2, is SQTIHQWPATLVQPVGSPLSLECTVEGTSNPNLYWYRQAAGRGLQLLFYSVGIGQISSEVPQNLSASRPQDRQFILSSKKLLLSDSGFYLCACTSGQLNYGYTFGSGTRLTVV.

In its sample, this clonotype was seen a few times. This chain uses TRBV5-1 with TRBJ1-1; D gene unclear. The V gene lost 0 bases and the J gene lost 1 base, with 7 bases spanning the gap. Per germline, CDR1 SGHRS and CDR2 YFSETQ. There are 14 residues in the CDR3. The CDR3 nucleotides read TGCGCCAGCAGCTTGGAATGGGGGAACACTGAAGCTTTCTTT. It yields the protein CASSLEWGNTEAFF.

On this clonotype: A much larger clone lies a single base off, so this may be a read error. V usage is TRBV20-1 and J usage is TRBJ2-3; 9 nucleotides match TRBD1. This CDR3 has 17 amino acids. The germline CDR1 and CDR2 sequences are DFQATT and SNEGSKA (reference sequence). In nucleotides, the CDR3 is TGCGGTGCTAGAGACCTTACAGGGGGCGGTTGGGGAGATACGCAGTATTTT. This translates into CGARDLTGGGWGDTQYF.

This clonotype appeared many times. CDR3: CASRLTGNYGYTF. The CDR3 DNA follows: TGTGCCAGCAGACTAACAGGAAACTATGGCTACACCTTC. The chain uses TRBV27 and TRBJ1-2, with a possible D match to TRBD1 (5 bases). Germline assignment: CDR1 MNHEY and CDR2 SMNVEV (reference sequence). Between the trimmed V and J ends, which lost 6 bases and 2 bases, there was a span of 10 bases. The CDR3 runs to 13 residues.